The next 21 T cell receptor beta chains were all read from a single sample in a study of T cell repertoires in cytomegalovirus infection. One entry per CDR3 protein, called by TCRdb with MiXCR from the reads. The data contain roughly 150,000 distinct CDR3 sequences, roughly 15% of them singletons. The sample consisted of CD8+ T cells from PBMCs. Receptors were obtained from a human donor in good health (CMV status not recorded). Some clones in this sample may be carry-over from other donors' samples.

The rearrangement joins TRBV7-9 to TRBJ1-4, with 9 nucleotides matching TRBD1. V trimming: 4 bases; J trimming: 8 bases; junction bases outside the gene matches: 5. This CDR3 comprises 14 residues. The V gene's germline CDR1 is SEHNR and CDR2 FQNEAQ (reference sequence). The CDR3 sequence is CASSSTGGGEKLFF. The CDR3 DNA is TGTGCCAGCAGCTCGACAGGGGGTGGAGAAAAACTGTTTTTT.

The chain combines TRBV5-6 with TRBJ1-1, with 7 positions matching TRBD1. The germline V gene encodes CDR1 SGHDT and CDR2 YYEEEE. V lost 2 bases and J lost 11; bases outside the gene matches: 6. CDR3 length: 12 amino acids. The CDR3 spells CASSFGQAKAFF. The CDR3 DNA follows: TGTGCCAGCAGCTTCGGACAGGCCAAGGCTTTCTTT.

This clonotype was counted only a few times. The rearrangement uses TRBV5-6 and TRBJ2-7, with TRBD2 as a possible D gene (5 bases). The CDR3 totals 15 residues. V gave up 4 bases and J gave up 2 bases, with 16 bases separating them. Germline V lookup: CDR1 SGHDT, CDR2 YYEEEE. The CDR3 here is CASSPTMSGTYEQYF. CDR3 bases: TGTGCCAGCAGCCCGACAATGAGCGGAACCTACGAGCAGTACTTC.

This clonotype was observed a few times. The chain uses TRBV6-2 or TRBV6-3 and TRBJ2-2, with D possibly being TRBD1 (6 bases). CDR1 and CDR2 (germline): MNHEY, SVGEGT. V dropped 5 bases and J dropped 6 bases, with 13 bases sitting between them. The CDR3 is 14 residues long. The CDR3 DNA reads as TGTGCCAGCAGTAGGGGGTCGGGTTCCGGGGAGCTGTTTTTT. Translation gives CASSRGSGSGELFF.

The rearrangement uses TRBV7-3 and TRBJ2-2; 11 nucleotides line up with TRBD2. The V and J ends lost 2 bases and 3 bases, in that order; junction bases with no gene match: 5. Germline loops: CDR1 SGHTA, CDR2 FQGTGA. This CDR3 region has 17 residues. The CDR3 is CASSLGTSGSDTGELFF. CDR3 sequence (DNA): TGTGCCAGCAGCTTAGGAACTAGCGGGAGCGACACCGGGGAGCTGTTTTTT.

The chain links TRBV7-3 to TRBJ2-4; the D gene is possibly TRBD2 (5 bases). Germline values: CDR1 SGHTA, CDR2 FQGTGA. Trimming shortened V by 1 base and J by 8 bases, and 9 bases separated the two germline ends. This CDR3 spans 13 amino acids. In DNA form, the CDR3 reads TGTGCCAGCAGCTTAAGCGACGGGGACATTCAGTACTTC. This translates into CASSLSDGDIQYF.

This clonotype was recorded a few times. The chain uses TRBV9 and TRBJ2-3, with D hard to call. V lost 3 bases and J 1 base, leaving 12 bases between the germline ends. There are 15 residues in the CDR3. Germline lookup yields CDR1 SGDLS and CDR2 YYNGEE. The CDR3 DNA follows: TGTGCCAGCAGCGCCGAGACCGTCGGCACAGATACGCAGTATTTT. It codes for CASSAETVGTDTQYF. Based on the CDR3 plus reference TRBV9 and TRBJ2-3, the full variable domain is DSGVTQTPKHLITATGQRVTLRCSPRSGDLSVYWYQQSLDQGLQFLIQYYNGEERAKGNILERFSAQQFPDLHSELNLSSLELGDSALYFCASSAETVGTDTQYFGPGTRLTVL.

This chain links TRBV29-1 with TRBJ2-7; either TRBD1 or TRBD2 may fit D (7 bases each). This CDR3 is 13 amino acids long. Germline values: CDR1 SQVTM, CDR2 ANQGSEA. Trimming left V 7 bases short and J 7 bases short, with 20 bases between. CDR3 DNA: TGCAGCGGGATCAGGGGGGGATCGGGGGAGCAGTACTTC. Its protein is CSGIRGGSGEQYF.

This clonotype has a count of ten or more. The chain recombines TRBV7-6 with TRBJ1-4; 9 nucleotides line up with TRBD1. CDR3 length: 14 amino acids. V dropped 1 base and J dropped 12; count of bases not matched to a gene: 6. In germline, CDR1 is SGHVS, CDR2 FNYEAQ. This CDR3 is CASSLGTGERELFF. CDR3 bases: TGTGCCAGCAGCTTAGGGACAGGGGAAAGGGAACTGTTTTTT.

This chain links TRBV6-1 with TRBJ1-1; D not certain. The CDR3 runs 15 residues. Trimming pared 1 base from V and 0 bases from J, leaving 9 bases between. Looked up from germline, CDR1 is MNHNS and CDR2 is SASEGT. The CDR3 DNA is TGTGCCAGCAGTGAAGGTGGATATATGAACACTGAAGCTTTCTTT. Protein sequence: CASSEGGYMNTEAFF.

The chain employs TRBV4-1 and TRBJ2-1, with D unclear. This CDR3 spans 15 amino acids. In germline, CDR1 is MGHRA, CDR2 YSYEKL. Trimming removed 0 bases at V and 1 base at J, with 7 bases between. Written as DNA, the CDR3 is TGCGCCAGCAGCCAAGAGAAGGAGTCCTACAATGAGCAGTTCTTC. This sequence encodes CASSQEKESYNEQFF.

The genes are TRBV6-1 and TRBJ1-1; D remains unclear. Trimming cost V 7 bases and J 4 bases, with 13 bases left between them. The CDR3 is 13 amino acids. The germline CDR1 and CDR2 sequences are MNHNS and SASEGT. Here the CDR3 reads CASTLGAPTEAFF. As DNA, the CDR3 is TGTGCCAGCACCCTCGGAGCTCCCACTGAAGCTTTCTTT.

The rearrangement uses TRBV6-2 or TRBV6-3 and TRBJ1-1; TRBD1 is a possible D gene (5 bases). Per germline, CDR1 MNHEY and CDR2 SVGEGT. V lost 9 bases and J 0 bases, leaving 11 bases between the germline ends. This CDR3 is built from 13 residues. The CDR3 spells CASGAVMNTEAFF. As DNA, the CDR3 is TGTGCCAGTGGGGCAGTGATGAACACTGAAGCTTTCTTT.

This clonotype was picked up a small number of times. Written as DNA, the CDR3 is TGTGCCAGCAGTTACTCGCAGGGGATCAACACTGAAGCTTTCTTT. It is translated as CASSYSQGINTEAFF. This sequence joins TRBV6-8 and TRBJ1-1, with D possibly matching TRBD1 (6 bases). Per germline, CDR1 MNHGY and CDR2 SAAAGT. The CDR3 totals 15 residues. The V gene lost 0 bases and the J gene lost 2 bases, with 10 bases spanning the gap.

This clonotype was observed a few times. CDR3 amino acids: CASSFSRDPRGMNTEAFF. The CDR3 DNA reads TGTGCCAGCAGCTTCAGTAGGGACCCCCGGGGAATGAACACTGAAGCTTTCTTT. J is TRBJ1-1 and V is TRBV11-2, with a possible D match to TRBD1 (5 bases). The CDR3 is 18 amino acids. The V end lost 3 bases, the J end lost 0 bases, and 20 bases lay between the germline ends. Germline lookup yields CDR1 SGHAT and CDR2 FQNNGV.

Only a few counts were recorded for this clonotype. The chain links TRBV6-8 to TRBJ2-1, with 8 bases lining up with TRBD1. This CDR3 contains 12 residues. CDR1 and CDR2 from the germline V gene are MNHGY and SAAAGT. Trimming took 5 bases from V and 9 from J; bases not matched to a gene: 3. The CDR3 loop reads CASSLTGGEQFF. The CDR3 bases are TGTGCCAGCAGTCTTACAGGGGGTGAGCAGTTCTTC.

The CDR3 loop is CAGTTSDRDYYEQYF. The CDR3 DNA follows: TGTGCCGGGACGACGTCCGACAGGGATTATTACGAGCAGTACTTC. The rearrangement uses TRBV6-1 and TRBJ2-7, with 7 bases aligning to TRBD1. CDR1 is MNHNS, CDR2 SASEGT, per germline. V dropped 11 bases and J dropped 4; count of bases not matched to a gene: 17. The CDR3 runs to 15 residues.

The CDR3 loop reads CASSLDVSYEQYF. For the CDR3, the DNA is TGTGCCAGCAGTTTGGACGTTAGCTACGAGCAGTACTTC. V gene TRBV27 combines with J gene TRBJ2-7; D unclear. The CDR3 totals 13 residues. Germline V gene sequence: CDR1 MNHEY, CDR2 SMNVEV (reference sequence). Trimming left V 3 bases short and J 3 bases short, with 9 bases between.

This clonotype has only one observation. The CDR3 here is CASSSPGTSQETQYF. CDR3 DNA: TGTGCCAGCAGTTCACCCGGGACTAGCCAAGAGACCCAGTACTTC. The chain uses TRBV12-3 or TRBV12-4 and TRBJ2-5, with 8 positions matching TRBD2. CDR3 length: 15 amino acids. V lost 4 bases to trimming and J lost 1 base; unmatched junction nucleotides: 5.

This sequence joins TRBV6-2 or TRBV6-3 and TRBJ2-7; maybe TRBD2 (5 bases). The CDR3 is 15 amino acids. Trimming pared 7 bases from V and 0 bases from J, leaving 16 bases between. From germline, CDR1 is MNHEY and CDR2 SVGEGT. The CDR3 here is CASTSSVSGSYEQYF. The CDR3 bases are TGTGCCAGCACCTCCTCTGTCAGCGGCTCCTACGAGCAGTACTTC.

The CDR3 here is CSVTGTGAYNEQFF. The DNA for the CDR3 is TGCAGCGTGACCGGGACAGGGGCGTACAATGAGCAGTTCTTC. This rearrangement joins TRBV29-1 to TRBJ2-1, with 10 bases matching TRBD1. Germline CDR1 SQVTM, CDR2 ANQGSEA. This CDR3 contains 14 residues. V shed 6 bases and J 4 bases; nucleotides not matched to a gene: 6.